The 21 T cell receptor beta chains listed next were all sequenced from one sample in a study of T cell responses to AZD1222 COVID-19 vaccine. Assay used: immunoSEQ multiplex PCR; TCRdb lists only in-frame clones, some missing. Of 95,000 to 150,000 clones in the sample, 65% to 90% were seen once. The specimen comprised peripheral blood, sampled on day 0 of AZD1222 vaccination. The receptors shown here come from an adult in good health.

The J gene is TRBJ2-7, the V gene TRBV5-1; 11 nucleotides match TRBD1. This CDR3 is built from 15 residues. Trimming removed 7 bases from V and 7 bases from J; junction bases left unmatched: 13. Germline CDR1 is SGHRS and CDR2 is YFSETQ. The CDR3 nucleotides are TGCGCCAGCGGAATATCGGGACAGGGGGGCAAAGAGCAGTACTTC. Translated, it gives CASGISGQGGKEQYF.

The chain couples TRBV6-5 to TRBJ2-7; perhaps TRBD2 as D (6 bases). The CDR3 is made up of 15 amino acids. In germline, CDR1 is MNHEY, CDR2 SVGAGI. V was shortened by 8 bases and J by 7 bases, with 24 bases between the two germline ends. The CDR3 DNA reads TGTGCCAGCCTGCGTTCCGGGACGCCCGCGGGGGAGCAGTACTTC. Encoded protein: CASLRSGTPAGEQYF.

This rearrangement joins TRBV7-9 to TRBJ2-5; no clear D gene. V lost 0 bases and J 5 bases, leaving 4 bases between the germline ends. This CDR3 has 12 amino acids. Germline V gene sequence: CDR1 SEHNR, CDR2 FQNEAQ (reference sequence). CDR3 region: CASSLAGETQYF. For the CDR3, the DNA is TGTGCCAGCAGCTTAGCGGGGGAGACCCAGTACTTC.

This clone has a handful of counts. This rearrangement joins TRBV7-9 to TRBJ1-2, with D perhaps matching TRBD1 (6 bases). The CDR3 covers 14 residues. The germline V gene encodes CDR1 SEHNR and CDR2 FQNEAQ (reference sequence). The V and J ends lost 3 bases and 2 bases respectively, with 10 bases between them. The CDR3 here is CASSFGTLNYGYTF. CDR3 coding DNA: TGTGCCAGCAGCTTCGGGACACTGAACTATGGCTACACCTTC.

The V gene is TRBV30, the J gene TRBJ1-2; D may be TRBD1 (5 bases). This CDR3 has 15 residues. Germline CDR1 GTSNPN, CDR2 SVGIG (reference sequence). V lost 5 bases and J 8 bases, leaving 24 bases between the germline ends. The CDR3 DNA sequence: TGTGCCTGGGGCCCCCCGGGGACGGTGGTCGAAGGCTACACCTTC. Residues: CAWGPPGTVVEGYTF.

This clone was seen only once. The CDR3 DNA follows: TGTGCCAGCAGCTTAGCAACGGGCCTCAATTCACCCCTCCACTTT. Amino acids: CASSLATGLNSPLHF. The chain uses TRBV7-2 and TRBJ1-6; D is undetermined. V was clipped by 0 bases and J by 7 bases, with 10 bases between them. Germline values: CDR1 SGHTA, CDR2 FQGNSA. The CDR3 totals 15 residues.

The chain links TRBV27 to TRBJ2-1; 10 bases are shared with TRBD1. Germline V lookup: CDR1 MNHEY, CDR2 SMNVEV (reference sequence). This CDR3 spans 15 amino acids. Germline trimming cut 4 bases from V and 8 bases from J; bases unmatched to any gene: 8. CDR3 coding DNA: TGTGCCAGCAGTTGGCCGGGACAGGGGCTTGATGAGCAGTTCTTC. Its protein product is CASSWPGQGLDEQFF.

In this sample, this clone turned up once. V and J are TRBV28 and TRBJ1-6; weak D call: TRBD1 (6 bases). The germline V gene has CDR1 MDHEN and CDR2 SYDVKM. The CDR3 runs 16 residues. V lost 1 base to trimming and J lost 2 bases, with 9 bases between them. CDR3 residues: CASSLSGVPYNSPLHF. For the CDR3, the DNA is TGTGCCAGCAGTTTATCAGGGGTGCCCTATAATTCACCCCTCCACTTT.

This chain joins TRBV27 and TRBJ2-2; D assignment may be TRBD1 or TRBD2 (5 bases each). CDR1 and CDR2 from the germline V gene are MNHEY and SMNVEV (reference sequence). With 6 bases removed from V and 5 bases from J, the gap between germline ends came to 22 bases. The CDR3 is 17 residues long. The CDR3 is CASSISGGRLNTGELFF. CDR3 coding DNA: TGTGCCAGCAGCATAAGTGGGGGTCGGCTCAATACCGGGGAGCTGTTTTTT.

The chain links TRBV5-1 to TRBJ2-3; 9 bases match TRBD2. CDR1 is SGHRS and CDR2 is YFSETQ in the germline V gene. The CDR3 covers 16 residues. The V gene end was trimmed by 1 base and the J gene end by 5 bases; junction bases not matched to a gene: 8. The CDR3 coding sequence is TGCGCCAGCAGCTTGTCGCGTCCGCGGGAGGGAGATACGCAGTATTTT. Protein: CASSLSRPREGDTQYF.

The CDR3 DNA reads as TGTGCCAGCAGTACTTCCACAGGGGCGGAATTCTTC. Protein product: CASSTSTGAEFF. V usage is TRBV2 and J usage is TRBJ2-1, with 7 positions matching TRBD1. Germline CDR1 reads SNHLY; CDR2 reads FYNNEI. This CDR3 is built from 12 residues. V shed 5 bases and J 16 bases; nucleotides not matched to a gene: 11.

This clone was observed a handful of times. The chain joins TRBV5-5 to TRBJ1-2, with D unresolved. The CDR3 runs to 12 residues. Per germline, CDR1 SGHKS and CDR2 YYEKEE (reference sequence). Trimming cost V 2 bases and J 7 bases, with 9 bases left between them. In nucleotides, the CDR3 is TGTGCCAGCAGCTTCTGGGAGCGTGGCTACACCTTC. Amino acids: CASSFWERGYTF. The complete variable domain, with remaining parts taken from reference TRBV5-5 and TRBJ1-2, reads DAGVTQSPTHLIKTRGQQVTLRCSPISGHKSVSWYQQVLGQGPQFIFQYYEKEERGRGNFPDRFSARQFPNYSSELNVNALLLGDSALYLCASSFWERGYTFGSGTRLTVV.

The chain recombines TRBV28 with TRBJ2-5; possibly TRBD1 for D (7 bases). Per germline, CDR1 MDHEN and CDR2 SYDVKM. The CDR3 contains 17 residues. Deletions cut 6 bases from V and 5 bases from J, with 25 bases between. CDR3 loop: CASSRPLDREAGETQYF. The CDR3 region has the DNA TGTGCCAGCAGCCGTCCTCTCGACAGGGAGGCAGGGGAGACCCAGTACTTC.

The rearrangement joins TRBV7-9 to TRBJ1-2; possible D gene TRBD1, 5 bases. CDR1 and CDR2 from the germline V gene are SEHNR and FQNEAQ (reference sequence). The CDR3 runs 13 residues. V was clipped by 6 bases and J by 2 bases, with 10 bases between them. The CDR3 coding sequence is TGTGCCAGCAGATCCTCAGGGAACTATGGCTACACCTTC. The encoded protein is CASRSSGNYGYTF. The full variable domain, rest sourced from reference TRBV7-9 and TRBJ1-2, is DTGVSQNPRHKITKRGQNVTFRCDPISEHNRLYWYRQTLGQGPEFLTYFQNEAQLEKSRLLSDRFSAERPKGSFSTLEIQRTEQGDSAMYLCASRSSGNYGYTFGSGTRLTVV.

Remarks on this clone: The same CDR3 can be traced to other DNA sequences in this sample. V usage is TRBV9 and J usage is TRBJ2-5; D is uncertain. The germline V and J ends were trimmed by 0 bases and 2 bases, with 2 bases remaining between them. The V gene's germline CDR1 is SGDLS and CDR2 YYNGEE. The CDR3 runs 12 residues. CDR3 sequence (DNA): TGTGCCAGCAGCGTAGCTCAAGAGACCCAGTACTTC. This codes for CASSVAQETQYF.

CDR3 residues: CASSEPRTGGVTGELFF. The CDR3 DNA is TGTGCCAGCAGTGAACCACGGACAGGGGGGGTCACCGGGGAGCTGTTTTTT. This chain links TRBV6-1 with TRBJ2-2, with 10 bases that match TRBD1. Germline V gene sequence: CDR1 MNHNS, CDR2 SASEGT. This CDR3 is 17 amino acids long. J was trimmed by 4 bases and V by 2 bases; bases with no gene match: 7.

The V gene is TRBV3-1 (or the pseudogene TRBV3-2), the J gene TRBJ2-7, with D uncertain. The CDR3 loop spans 15 amino acids. Trimming stripped 1 base from V and 0 bases from J, with 10 bases between. Looked up from germline, CDR1 is LGHDT and CDR2 is YNNKEL (reference sequence). CDR3 sequence (DNA): TGTGCCAGCAGCCAAGTAGGCAGGAGCTCCTACGAGCAGTACTTC. As protein: CASSQVGRSSYEQYF.

The rearrangement links TRBV5-8 to TRBJ2-3, with a tentative D call TRBD1 (6 bases). This CDR3 comprises 15 residues. Germline CDR1 SGHTS, CDR2 YDEGEE. V was cut by 5 bases and J by 0 bases, with 13 bases left in between. The CDR3 DNA sequence: TGTGCCAGCAGGTCCGGACAGCCTAGCACAGATACGCAGTATTTT. This gives the protein CASRSGQPSTDTQYF.

The V gene is TRBV30, the J gene TRBJ1-5; the D gene is possibly TRBD1 (6 bases). Germline values: CDR1 GTSNPN, CDR2 SVGIG (reference sequence). This CDR3 has 13 residues. The ends were cut back, 1 base at V and 5 bases at J, with 9 bases in the middle. CDR3 DNA: TGTGCCTGGAGTGCAGGGGCAGATCAGCCCCAGCATTTT. Its translation: CAWSAGADQPQHF.

The genes are TRBV7-3 and TRBJ2-3; D remains ambiguous. The CDR3 loop spans 14 amino acids. V was shortened by 4 bases and J by 1 base, with 9 bases between the two germline ends. The germline CDR1 and CDR2 sequences are SGHTA and FQGTGA. CDR3 in amino acids: CASSSFTRTDTQYF. DNA for the CDR3: TGTGCCAGCAGCTCTTTCACTCGCACAGATACGCAGTATTTT.

The table lists this clone with a count of one. This chain connects TRBV7-8 to TRBJ2-5; 11 nucleotides line up with TRBD2. The CDR3 consists of 14 residues. Germline CDR1 SGHVS, CDR2 FQNEAQ. Losses at the gene ends were 3 bases for V and 4 bases for J; bases not matched to a gene: 1. CDR3 in amino acids: CASSFSGGGETQYF. The CDR3 nucleotides are TGTGCCAGCAGCTTTAGCGGGGGGGGAGAGACCCAGTACTTC.